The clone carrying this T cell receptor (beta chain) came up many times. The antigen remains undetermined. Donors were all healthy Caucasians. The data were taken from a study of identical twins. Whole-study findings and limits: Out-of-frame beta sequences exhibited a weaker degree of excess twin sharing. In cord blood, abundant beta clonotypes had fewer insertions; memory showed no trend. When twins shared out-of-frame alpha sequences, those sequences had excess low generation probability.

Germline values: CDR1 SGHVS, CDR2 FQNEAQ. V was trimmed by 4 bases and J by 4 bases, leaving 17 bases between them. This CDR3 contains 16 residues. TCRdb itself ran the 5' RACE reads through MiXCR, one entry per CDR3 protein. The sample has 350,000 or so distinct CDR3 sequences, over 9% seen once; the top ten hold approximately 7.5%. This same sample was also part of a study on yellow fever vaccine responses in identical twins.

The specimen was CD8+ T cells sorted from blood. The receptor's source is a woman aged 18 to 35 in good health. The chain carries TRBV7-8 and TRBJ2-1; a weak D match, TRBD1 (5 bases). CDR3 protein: CASSSLVGPEYNEQFF. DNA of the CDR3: TGTGCCAGCAGCTCACTCGTGGGGCCGGAGTACAATGAGCAGTTCTTC.